This T cell receptor beta chain stems from a study of beta chain features in type 1 diabetes. General study results and limits: A moderate, significant TCRB CDR3 shortening appeared in type 1 diabetes across four CD4+ subsets.

Between the trimmed V and J ends, which lost 2 bases and 6 bases, there was a span of 17 bases. This CDR3 has 17 amino acids. Per the germline V gene, CDR1 is MDHEN and CDR2 is SYDVKM. For this clone: Its antigen is not identified.

Expressed TCRB transcripts were sequenced because the isolated RNA had all been reverse transcribed beforehand. Clones were read by immunoSEQ multiplex PCR, and TCRdb kept only the in-frame ones, dropping some. The data hold over 650,000 clones, with about an eighth observed a single time. The clonotype originates from a man between 18 and 29 years old with type 1 diabetes. The sample taken for sequencing was naive CD4+ T cells from blood. The chain links TRBV28 to TRBJ1-6; the D gene is possibly TRBD1 (6 bases). The CDR3 sequence: CASSLGAGAGANSPLHF. The CDR3 DNA is TGTGCCAGCAGTTTAGGGGCTGGCGCGGGGGCTAATTCACCCCTCCACTTT.